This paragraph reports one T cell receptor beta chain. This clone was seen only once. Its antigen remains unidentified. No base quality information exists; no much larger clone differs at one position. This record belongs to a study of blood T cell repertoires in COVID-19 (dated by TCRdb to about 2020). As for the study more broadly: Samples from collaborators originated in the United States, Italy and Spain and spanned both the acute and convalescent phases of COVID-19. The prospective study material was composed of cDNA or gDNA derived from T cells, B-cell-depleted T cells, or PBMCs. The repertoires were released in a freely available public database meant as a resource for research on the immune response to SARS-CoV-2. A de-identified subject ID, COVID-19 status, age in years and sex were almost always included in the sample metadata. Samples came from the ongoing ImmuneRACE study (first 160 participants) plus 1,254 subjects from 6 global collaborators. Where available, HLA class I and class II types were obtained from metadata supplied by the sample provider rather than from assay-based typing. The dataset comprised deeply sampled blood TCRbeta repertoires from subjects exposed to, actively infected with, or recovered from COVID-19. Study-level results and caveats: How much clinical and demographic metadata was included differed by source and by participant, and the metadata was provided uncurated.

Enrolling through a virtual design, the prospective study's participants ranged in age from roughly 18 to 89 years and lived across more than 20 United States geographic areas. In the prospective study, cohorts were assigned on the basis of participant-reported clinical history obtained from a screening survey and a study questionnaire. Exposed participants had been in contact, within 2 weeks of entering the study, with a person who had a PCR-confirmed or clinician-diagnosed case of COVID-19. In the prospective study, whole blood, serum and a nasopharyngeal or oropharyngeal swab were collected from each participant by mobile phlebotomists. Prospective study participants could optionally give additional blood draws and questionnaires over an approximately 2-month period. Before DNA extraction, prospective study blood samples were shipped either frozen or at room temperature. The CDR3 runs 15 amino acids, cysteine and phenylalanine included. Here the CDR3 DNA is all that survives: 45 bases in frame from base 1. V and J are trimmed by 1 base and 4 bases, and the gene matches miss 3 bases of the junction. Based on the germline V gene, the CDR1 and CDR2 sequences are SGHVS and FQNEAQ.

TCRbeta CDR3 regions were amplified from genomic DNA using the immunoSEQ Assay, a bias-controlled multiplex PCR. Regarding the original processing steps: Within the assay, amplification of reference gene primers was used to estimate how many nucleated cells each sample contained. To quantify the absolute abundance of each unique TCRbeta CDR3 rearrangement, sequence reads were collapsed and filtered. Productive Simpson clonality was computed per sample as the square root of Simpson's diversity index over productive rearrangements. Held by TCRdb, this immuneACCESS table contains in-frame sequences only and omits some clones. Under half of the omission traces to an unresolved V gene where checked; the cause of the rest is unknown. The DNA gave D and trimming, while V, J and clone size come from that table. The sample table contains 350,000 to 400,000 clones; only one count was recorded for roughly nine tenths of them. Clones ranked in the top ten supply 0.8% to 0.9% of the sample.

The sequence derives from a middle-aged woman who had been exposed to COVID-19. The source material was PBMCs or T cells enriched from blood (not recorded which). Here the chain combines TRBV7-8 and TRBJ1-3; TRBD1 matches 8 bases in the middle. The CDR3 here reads CASSLGTGYGNTIYF. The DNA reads TGTGCCAGCAGCTTAGGGACAGGGTACGGAAACACCATATATTTT.